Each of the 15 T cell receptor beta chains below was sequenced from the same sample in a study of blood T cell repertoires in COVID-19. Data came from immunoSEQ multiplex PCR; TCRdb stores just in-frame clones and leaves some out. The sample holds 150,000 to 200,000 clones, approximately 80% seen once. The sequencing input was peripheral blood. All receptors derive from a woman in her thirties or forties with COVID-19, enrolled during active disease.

The CDR3 nucleotides read TGTGCCAGCAGGGGACAGGTGAACACCGGGGAGCTGTTTTTT. Protein: CASRGQVNTGELFF. This chain connects TRBV28 to TRBJ2-2; TRBD1 matches at 8 bases. The CDR3 covers 14 residues. Germline CDR1 is MDHEN and CDR2 is SYDVKM. With V trimmed by 6 bases and J by 1 base, 1 base remained unmatched.

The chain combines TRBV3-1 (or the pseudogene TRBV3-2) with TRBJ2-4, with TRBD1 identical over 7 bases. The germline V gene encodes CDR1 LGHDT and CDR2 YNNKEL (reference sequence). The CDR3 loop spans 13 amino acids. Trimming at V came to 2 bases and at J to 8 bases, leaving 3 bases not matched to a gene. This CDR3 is CASSQTTGYIQYF. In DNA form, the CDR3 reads TGTGCCAGCAGCCAAACGACAGGGTACATTCAGTACTTC.

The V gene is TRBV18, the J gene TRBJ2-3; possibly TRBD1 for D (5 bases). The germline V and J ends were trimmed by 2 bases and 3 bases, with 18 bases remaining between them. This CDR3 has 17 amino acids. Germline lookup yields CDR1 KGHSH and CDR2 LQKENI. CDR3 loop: CASSPGFGQGSTDTQYF. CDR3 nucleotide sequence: TGTGCCAGCTCACCAGGGTTCGGGCAGGGTTCGACAGATACGCAGTATTTT. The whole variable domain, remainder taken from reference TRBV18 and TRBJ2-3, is NAGVMQNPRHLVRRRGQEARLRCSPMKGHSHVYWYRQLPEEGLKFMVYLQKENIIDESGMPKERFSAEFPKEGPSILRIQQVVRGDSAAYFCASSPGFGQGSTDTQYFGPGTRLTVL.

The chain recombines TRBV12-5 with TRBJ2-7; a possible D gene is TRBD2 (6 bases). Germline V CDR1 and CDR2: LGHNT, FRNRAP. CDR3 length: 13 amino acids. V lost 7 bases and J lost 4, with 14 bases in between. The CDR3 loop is CASANQEGYEQYF. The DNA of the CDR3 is TGTGCTAGTGCTAACCAGGAGGGATACGAGCAGTACTTC.

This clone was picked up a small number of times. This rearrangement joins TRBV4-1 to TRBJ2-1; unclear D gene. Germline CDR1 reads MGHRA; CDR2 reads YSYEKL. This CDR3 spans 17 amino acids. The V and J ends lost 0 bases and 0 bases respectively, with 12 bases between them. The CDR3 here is CASSQEGEASSYNEQFF. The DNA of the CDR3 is TGCGCCAGCAGCCAAGAAGGAGAGGCGAGCTCCTACAATGAGCAGTTCTTC.

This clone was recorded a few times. CDR3 nucleotide sequence: TGTGCCAGCAGGACTCTCGGAGTCGGCACTGAAGCTTTCTTT. Translating gives CASRTLGVGTEAFF. The chain combines TRBV28 with TRBJ1-1; D is ambiguous. This CDR3 spans 14 amino acids. Germline lookup yields CDR1 MDHEN and CDR2 SYDVKM. V was pared by 6 bases and J by 4 bases, with 15 bases between.

This CDR3 is CASSRTSTSNEQFF. DNA of the CDR3: TGTGCCAGCAGTCGGACTAGCACCTCCAATGAGCAGTTCTTC. The chain is built from TRBV6-5 and TRBJ2-1; 8 nucleotides line up with TRBD2. The J segment lost 6 bases and the V segment lost 5 bases, leaving 6 bases of the junction unmatched. Germline CDR1 and CDR2: MNHEY and SVGAGI. The CDR3 is 14 residues long.

The DNA of the CDR3 is TGCGCCAGCAGCAGAACAGGGGGCGGTTCACCCCTCCACTTT. Amino acid sequence: CASSRTGGGSPLHF. The chain has TRBV5-1 and TRBJ1-6, with 9 bases matching TRBD1. The CDR3 sequence is 14 residues long. The germline CDR1 and CDR2 sequences are SGHRS and YFSETQ. V dropped 4 bases and J dropped 9; count of bases not matched to a gene: 5.

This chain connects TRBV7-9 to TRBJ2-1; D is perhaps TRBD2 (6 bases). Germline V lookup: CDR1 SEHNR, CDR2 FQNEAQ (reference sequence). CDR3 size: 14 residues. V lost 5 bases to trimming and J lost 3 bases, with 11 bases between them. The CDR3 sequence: CASSGGNHYNEQFF. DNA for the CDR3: TGTGCCAGCAGCGGGGGGAACCACTACAATGAGCAGTTCTTC.

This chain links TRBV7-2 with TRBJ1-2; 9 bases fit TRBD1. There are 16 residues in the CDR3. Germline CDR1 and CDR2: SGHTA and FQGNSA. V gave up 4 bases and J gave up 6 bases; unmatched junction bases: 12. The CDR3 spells CASSSRGGTGKDGYTF. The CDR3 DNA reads TGTGCCAGCAGCTCCCGAGGGGGGACAGGGAAAGATGGCTACACCTTC.

CDR3 sequence: CASRPQGAAGELFF. The DNA for the CDR3 is TGTGCCAGCAGACCACAGGGGGCGGCCGGGGAGCTGTTTTTT. The chain carries TRBV7-2 and TRBJ2-2; 9 bases align to TRBD1. The CDR3 sequence is 14 residues long. Germline assignment: CDR1 SGHTA and CDR2 FQGNSA. Trimming cost V 6 bases and J 6 bases; bases outside gene matches: 5.

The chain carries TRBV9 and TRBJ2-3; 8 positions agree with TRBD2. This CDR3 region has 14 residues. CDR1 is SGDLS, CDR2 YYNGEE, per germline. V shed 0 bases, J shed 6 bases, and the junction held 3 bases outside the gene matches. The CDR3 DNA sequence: TGTGCCAGCAGCGTAGGCCCTAGCGGGGATACGCAGTATTTT. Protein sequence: CASSVGPSGDTQYF.

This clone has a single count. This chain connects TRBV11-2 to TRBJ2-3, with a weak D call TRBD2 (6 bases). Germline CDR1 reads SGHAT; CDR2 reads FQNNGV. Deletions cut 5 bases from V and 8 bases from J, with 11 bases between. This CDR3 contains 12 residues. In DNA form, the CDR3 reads TGTGCCAGCAGCGCTGGCGGGACTACGCAGTATTTT. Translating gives CASSAGGTTQYF.

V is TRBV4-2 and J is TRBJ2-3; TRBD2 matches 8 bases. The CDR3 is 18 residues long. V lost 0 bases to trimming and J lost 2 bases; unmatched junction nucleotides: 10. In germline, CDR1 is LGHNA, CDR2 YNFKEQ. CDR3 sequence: CASSQDSTLAGHTDTQYF. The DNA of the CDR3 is TGTGCCAGCAGCCAAGATTCCACCCTAGCGGGTCACACAGATACGCAGTATTTT.

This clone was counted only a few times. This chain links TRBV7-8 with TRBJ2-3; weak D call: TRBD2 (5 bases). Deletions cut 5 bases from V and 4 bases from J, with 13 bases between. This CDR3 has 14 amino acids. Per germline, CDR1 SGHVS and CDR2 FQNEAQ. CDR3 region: CASSGPGFADTQYF. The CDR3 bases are TGTGCCAGCAGCGGGCCGGGATTTGCAGATACGCAGTATTTT.